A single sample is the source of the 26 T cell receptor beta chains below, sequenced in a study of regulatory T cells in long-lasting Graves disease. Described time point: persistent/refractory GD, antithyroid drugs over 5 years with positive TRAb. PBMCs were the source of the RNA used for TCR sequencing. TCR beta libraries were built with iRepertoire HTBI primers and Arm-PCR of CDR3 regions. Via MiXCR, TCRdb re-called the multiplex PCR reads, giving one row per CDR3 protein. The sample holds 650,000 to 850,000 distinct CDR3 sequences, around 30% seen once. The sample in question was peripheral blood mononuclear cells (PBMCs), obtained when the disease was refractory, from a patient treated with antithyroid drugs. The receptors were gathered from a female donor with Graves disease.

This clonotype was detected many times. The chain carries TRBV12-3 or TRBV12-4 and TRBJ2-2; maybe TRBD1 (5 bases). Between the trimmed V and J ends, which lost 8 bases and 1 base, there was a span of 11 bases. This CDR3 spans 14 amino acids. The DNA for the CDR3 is TGTGCCAGCCGCCTTAGGGGGAACACCGGGGAGCTGTTTTTT. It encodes CASRLRGNTGELFF.

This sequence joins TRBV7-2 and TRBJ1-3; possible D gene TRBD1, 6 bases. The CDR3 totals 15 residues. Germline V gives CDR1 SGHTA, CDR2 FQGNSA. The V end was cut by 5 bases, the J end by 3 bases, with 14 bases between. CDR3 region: CASSLLQGVGNTIYF. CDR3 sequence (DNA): TGTGCCAGCAGCCTCCTACAGGGCGTTGGAAACACCATATATTTT.

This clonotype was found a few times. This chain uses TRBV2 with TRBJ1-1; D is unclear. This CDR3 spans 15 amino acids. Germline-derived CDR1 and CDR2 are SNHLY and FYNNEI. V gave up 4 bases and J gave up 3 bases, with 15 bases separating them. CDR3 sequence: CASSAEKTRDTEAFF. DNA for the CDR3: TGTGCCAGCAGTGCCGAAAAGACCCGGGACACTGAAGCTTTCTTT. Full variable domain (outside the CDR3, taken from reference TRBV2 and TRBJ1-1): EPEVTQTPSHQVTQMGQEVILRCVPISNHLYFYWYRQILGQKVEFLVSFYNNEISEKSEIFDDQFSVERPDGSNFTLKIRSTKLEDSAMYFCASSAEKTRDTEAFFGQGTRLTVV.

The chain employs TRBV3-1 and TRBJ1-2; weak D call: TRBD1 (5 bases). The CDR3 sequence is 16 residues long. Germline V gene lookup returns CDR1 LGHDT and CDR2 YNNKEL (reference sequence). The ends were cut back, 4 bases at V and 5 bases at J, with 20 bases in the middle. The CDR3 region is CASSPRDSGALYGYTF. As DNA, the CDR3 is TGTGCCAGCAGCCCTCGAGACAGCGGGGCCCTTTATGGCTACACCTTC.

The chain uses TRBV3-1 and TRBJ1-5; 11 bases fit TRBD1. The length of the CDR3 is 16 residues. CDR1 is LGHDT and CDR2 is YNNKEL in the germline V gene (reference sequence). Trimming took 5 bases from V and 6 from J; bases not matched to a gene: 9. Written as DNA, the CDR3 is TGTGCCAGCAGCTACAGGACAGGGGGCTACGGTCAGCCCCAGCATTTT. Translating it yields CASSYRTGGYGQPQHF.

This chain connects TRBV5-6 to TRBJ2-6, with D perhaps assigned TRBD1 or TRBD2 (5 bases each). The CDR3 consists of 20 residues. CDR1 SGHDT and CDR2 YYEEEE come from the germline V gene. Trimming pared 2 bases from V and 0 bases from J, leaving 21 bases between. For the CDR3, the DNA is TGTGCCAGCAGCTTCGGGGTACCGGGACGGCCATTCTCTGGGGCCAACGTCCTGACTTTC. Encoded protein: CASSFGVPGRPFSGANVLTF. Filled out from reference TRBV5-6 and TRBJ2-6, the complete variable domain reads DAGVTQSPTHLIKTRGQQVTLRCSPKSGHDTVSWYQQALGQGPQFIFQYYEEEERQRGNFPDRFSGHQFPNYSSELNVNALLLGDSALYLCASSFGVPGRPFSGANVLTFGAGSRLTVL.

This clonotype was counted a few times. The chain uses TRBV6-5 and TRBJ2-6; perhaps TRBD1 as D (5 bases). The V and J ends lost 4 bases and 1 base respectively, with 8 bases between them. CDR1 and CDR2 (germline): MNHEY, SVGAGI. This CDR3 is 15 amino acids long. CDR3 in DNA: TGTGCCAGCAGTTTCAGGGTGTCTGGGGCCAACGTCCTGACTTTC. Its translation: CASSFRVSGANVLTF.

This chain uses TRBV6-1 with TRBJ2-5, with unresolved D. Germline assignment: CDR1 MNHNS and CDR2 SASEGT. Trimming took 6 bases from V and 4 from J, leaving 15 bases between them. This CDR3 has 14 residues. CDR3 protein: CASREHDWGETQYF. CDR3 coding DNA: TGTGCCAGCAGAGAACACGACTGGGGAGAGACCCAGTACTTC.

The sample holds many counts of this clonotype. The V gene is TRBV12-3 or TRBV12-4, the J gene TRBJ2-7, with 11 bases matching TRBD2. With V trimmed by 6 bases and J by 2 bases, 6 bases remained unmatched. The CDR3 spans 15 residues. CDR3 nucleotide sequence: TGTGCCAGCAGCCCCGGGACTAGCGGAGCCTACGAGCAGTACTTC. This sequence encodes CASSPGTSGAYEQYF.

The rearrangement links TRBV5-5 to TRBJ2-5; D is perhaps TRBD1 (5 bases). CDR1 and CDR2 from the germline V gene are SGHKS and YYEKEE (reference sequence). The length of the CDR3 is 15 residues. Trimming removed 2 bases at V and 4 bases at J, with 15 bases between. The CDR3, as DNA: TGTGCCAGCAGCTTTGAGCAGGGAAGGGTAGAGACCCAGTACTTC. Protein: CASSFEQGRVETQYF.

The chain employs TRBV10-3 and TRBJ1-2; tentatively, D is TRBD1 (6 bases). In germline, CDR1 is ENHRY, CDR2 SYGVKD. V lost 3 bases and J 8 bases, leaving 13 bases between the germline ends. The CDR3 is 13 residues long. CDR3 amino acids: CAISDSGAQGYTF. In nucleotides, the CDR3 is TGTGCCATCAGTGATTCGGGGGCGCAAGGCTACACCTTC.

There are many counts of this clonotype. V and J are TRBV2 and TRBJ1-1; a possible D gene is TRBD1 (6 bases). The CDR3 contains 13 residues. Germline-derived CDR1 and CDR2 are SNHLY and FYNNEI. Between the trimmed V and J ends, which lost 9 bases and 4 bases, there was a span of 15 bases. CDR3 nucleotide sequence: TGTGCCAGTAGGGCCCGGGGGCCCACTGAAGCTTTCTTT. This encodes CASRARGPTEAFF. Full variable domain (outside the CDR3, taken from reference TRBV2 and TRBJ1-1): EPEVTQTPSHQVTQMGQEVILRCVPISNHLYFYWYRQILGQKVEFLVSFYNNEISEKSEIFDDQFSVERPDGSNFTLKIRSTKLEDSAMYFCASRARGPTEAFFGQGTRLTVV.

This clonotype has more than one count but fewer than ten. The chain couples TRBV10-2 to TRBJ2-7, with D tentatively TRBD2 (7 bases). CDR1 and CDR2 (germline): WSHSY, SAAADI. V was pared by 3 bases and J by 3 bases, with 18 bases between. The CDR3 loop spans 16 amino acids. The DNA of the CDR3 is TGCGCCAGCAGTGATCGGGGGGCTAGCGGACTCTACGAGCAGTACTTC. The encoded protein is CASSDRGASGLYEQYF.

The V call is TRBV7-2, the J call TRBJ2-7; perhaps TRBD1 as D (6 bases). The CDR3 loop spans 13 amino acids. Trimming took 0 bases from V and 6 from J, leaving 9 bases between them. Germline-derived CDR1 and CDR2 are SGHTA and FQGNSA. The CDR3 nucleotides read TGTGCCAGCAGCTTAGCTTTCAGGGGCGAGCAGTACTTC. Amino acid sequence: CASSLAFRGEQYF.

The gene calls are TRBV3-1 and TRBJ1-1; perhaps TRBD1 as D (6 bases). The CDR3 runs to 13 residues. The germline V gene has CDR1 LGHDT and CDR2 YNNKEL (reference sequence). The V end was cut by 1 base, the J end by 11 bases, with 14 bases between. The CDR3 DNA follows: TGTGCCAGCAGCCAAGGTCAGGGGATCAACGCTTTCTTT. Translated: CASSQGQGINAFF.

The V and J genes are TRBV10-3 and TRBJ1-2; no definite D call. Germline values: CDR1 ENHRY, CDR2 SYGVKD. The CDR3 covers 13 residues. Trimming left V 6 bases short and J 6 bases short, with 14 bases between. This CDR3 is CAIRGRPQDGYTF. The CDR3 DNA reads TGTGCCATCAGAGGGCGCCCACAAGATGGCTACACCTTC.

CDR3 sequence (DNA): TGTGCCAGCAGTGAAGTTCGGGTGTTGGGCGAGCAGTACTTC. It is translated as CASSEVRVLGEQYF. The chain recombines TRBV2 with TRBJ2-7; D gene unclear. Trimming took 1 base from V and 6 from J, leaving 13 bases between them. This CDR3 contains 14 residues. Germline V gives CDR1 SNHLY, CDR2 FYNNEI.

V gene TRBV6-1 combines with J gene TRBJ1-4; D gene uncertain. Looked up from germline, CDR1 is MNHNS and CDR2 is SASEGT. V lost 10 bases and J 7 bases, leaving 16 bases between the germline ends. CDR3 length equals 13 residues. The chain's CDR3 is CAIPGEESEKLFF. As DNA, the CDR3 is TGTGCCATTCCGGGAGAGGAAAGTGAAAAACTGTTTTTT.

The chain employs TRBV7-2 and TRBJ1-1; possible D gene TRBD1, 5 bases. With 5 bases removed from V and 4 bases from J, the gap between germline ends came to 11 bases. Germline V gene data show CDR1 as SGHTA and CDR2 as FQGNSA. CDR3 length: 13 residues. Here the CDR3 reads CASSPLRVTEAFF. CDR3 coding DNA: TGTGCCAGCAGCCCCCTCAGGGTCACTGAAGCTTTCTTT. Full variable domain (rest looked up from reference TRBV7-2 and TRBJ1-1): GAGVSQSPSNKVTEKGKDVELRCDPISGHTALYWYRQSLGQGLEFLIYFQGNSAPDKSGLPSDRFSAERTGGSVSTLTIQRTQQEDSAVYLCASSPLRVTEAFFGQGTRLTVV.

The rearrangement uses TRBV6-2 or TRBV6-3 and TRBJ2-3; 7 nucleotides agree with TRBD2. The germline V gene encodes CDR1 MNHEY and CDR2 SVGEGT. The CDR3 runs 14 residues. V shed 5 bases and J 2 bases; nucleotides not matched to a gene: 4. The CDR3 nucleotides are TGTGCCAGCAGTCGTCTAGCGGACACAGATACGCAGTATTTT. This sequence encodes CASSRLADTDTQYF.

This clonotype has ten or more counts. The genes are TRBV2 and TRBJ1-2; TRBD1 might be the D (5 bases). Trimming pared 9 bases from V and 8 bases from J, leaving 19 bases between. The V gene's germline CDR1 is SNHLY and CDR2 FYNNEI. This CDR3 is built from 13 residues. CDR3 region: CASSMGRSKGYTF. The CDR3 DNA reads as TGTGCCAGTTCGATGGGACGGTCCAAAGGCTACACCTTC.

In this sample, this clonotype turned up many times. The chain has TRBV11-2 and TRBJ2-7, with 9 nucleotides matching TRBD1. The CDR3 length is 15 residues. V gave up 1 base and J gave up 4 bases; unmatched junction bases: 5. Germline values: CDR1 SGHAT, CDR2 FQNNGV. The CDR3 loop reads CASSLVGQGLYEQYF. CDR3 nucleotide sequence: TGTGCCAGCAGCTTAGTCGGACAGGGGTTGTACGAGCAGTACTTC.

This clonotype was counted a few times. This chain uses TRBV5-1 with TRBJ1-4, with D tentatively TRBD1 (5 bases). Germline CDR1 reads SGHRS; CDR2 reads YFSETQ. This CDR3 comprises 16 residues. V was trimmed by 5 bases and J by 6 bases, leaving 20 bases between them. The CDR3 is CASRINPGRPDEKLFF. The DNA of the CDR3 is TGCGCCAGCAGAATCAACCCGGGACGGCCGGATGAAAAACTGTTTTTT.

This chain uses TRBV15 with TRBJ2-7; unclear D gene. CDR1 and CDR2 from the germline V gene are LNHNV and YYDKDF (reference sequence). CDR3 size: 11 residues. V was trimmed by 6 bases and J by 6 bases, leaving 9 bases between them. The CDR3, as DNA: TGTGCCACCAGGGGAATGGGCGAGCAGTACTTC. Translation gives CATRGMGEQYF.

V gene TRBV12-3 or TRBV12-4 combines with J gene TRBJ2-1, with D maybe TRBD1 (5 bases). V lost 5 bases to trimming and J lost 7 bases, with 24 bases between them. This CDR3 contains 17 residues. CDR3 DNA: TGTGCCAGCAGTCCCGACCAGAAGGGTGGACACCATAATGAGCAGTTCTTC. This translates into CASSPDQKGGHHNEQFF.

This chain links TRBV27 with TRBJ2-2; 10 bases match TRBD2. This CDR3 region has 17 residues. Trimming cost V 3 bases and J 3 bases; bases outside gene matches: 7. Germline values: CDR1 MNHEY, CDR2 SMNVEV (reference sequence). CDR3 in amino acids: CASSFRGLAGDTGELFF. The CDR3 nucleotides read TGTGCCAGCAGTTTTCGGGGCCTAGCGGGAGACACCGGGGAGCTGTTTTTT.